This paragraph covers one TCR beta chain sequence. This sample was included in a study of technical replicates of blood from several donors. CDR3 length: 14 residues. Trimming removed 2 bases at V and 3 bases at J, with 11 bases between. CDR1 and CDR2 (germline): KGHSH, LQKENI. Repertoires were generated with immunoSEQ multiplex PCR, while TCRdb's copy carries only in-frame clones and drops some. The data show 65,000 to 95,000 clones, with 80% to 90% seen just once and about 5% held by the top ten. The source of this sequence is a human donor in good health. Some clones in this sample may be carry-over from other donors' samples. Material: PBMCs. The chain links TRBV18 to TRBJ2-7, with D possibly TRBD2 on 6 matching bases. This chain's CDR3 is CASSPTGESYEQYF. Written as DNA, the CDR3 is TGTGCCAGCTCACCAACGGGGGAAAGCTACGAGCAGTACTTC.